Following are 4 T cell receptor beta chains from one sample sequenced in a study of T cell responses to AZD1222 COVID-19 vaccine. The assay was immunoSEQ multiplex PCR, and TCRdb's table has in-frame clones only and misses some. The sample consists of fewer than 200,000 clones, 80% to 95% of them appearing once. This specimen consisted of peripheral blood, obtained on day 0 of AZD1222 vaccination. The receptors derive from an adult in good health.

The chain is built from TRBV27 and TRBJ1-2, with a possible D match to TRBD1 (5 bases). The CDR3 has 14 residues. V lost 3 bases, J lost 2 bases, and 10 bases lay in between. Germline V gene data show CDR1 as MNHEY and CDR2 as SMNVEV (reference sequence). CDR3 coding DNA: TGTGCCAGCAGTTTCGACAGAGCAAACTATGGCTACACCTTC. Its protein is CASSFDRANYGYTF.

This chain uses TRBV2 with TRBJ2-5; 9 positions match TRBD1. Trimming removed 2 bases from V and 2 bases from J; junction bases left unmatched: 6. The CDR3 totals 16 residues. The germline V gene has CDR1 SNHLY and CDR2 FYNNEI. The CDR3 loop is CASSEQTGTGQETQYF. The CDR3 coding sequence is TGTGCCAGCAGTGAACAGACCGGGACAGGGCAAGAGACCCAGTACTTC. The full variable domain, rest sourced from reference TRBV2 and TRBJ2-5, is EPEVTQTPSHQVTQMGQEVILRCVPISNHLYFYWYRQILGQKVEFLVSFYNNEISEKSEIFDDQFSVERPDGSNFTLKIRSTKLEDSAMYFCASSEQTGTGQETQYFGPGTRLLVL.

CDR3 sequence reads: CASTGQGVQPQHF. The CDR3, as DNA: TGTGCCAGCACCGGACAGGGGGTCCAGCCCCAGCATTTT. The rearrangement uses TRBV28 and TRBJ1-5; 10 nucleotides line up with TRBD1. The junction had 4 bases not matched to a gene; V was cut back by 7 bases and J by 7 bases. The germline V gene encodes CDR1 MDHEN and CDR2 SYDVKM. This CDR3 is built from 13 residues. The complete variable domain, with remaining parts taken from reference TRBV28 and TRBJ1-5, reads DVKVTQSSRYLVKRTGEKVFLECVQDMDHENMFWYRQDPGLGLRLIYFSYDVKMKEKGDIPEGYSVSREKKERFSLILESASTNQTSMYLCASTGQGVQPQHFGDGTRLSIL.

The chain employs TRBV2 and TRBJ2-3, with 8 bases aligning to TRBD2. CDR3 length: 15 residues. J lost 8 bases, V lost 5 bases, and 12 bases had no gene match. Germline V gene lookup returns CDR1 SNHLY and CDR2 FYNNEI. In DNA form, the CDR3 reads TGTGCCAGCAGTACTTTAGCGGGGTCCAGTGGTACGCAGTATTTT. It is translated as CASSTLAGSSGTQYF.